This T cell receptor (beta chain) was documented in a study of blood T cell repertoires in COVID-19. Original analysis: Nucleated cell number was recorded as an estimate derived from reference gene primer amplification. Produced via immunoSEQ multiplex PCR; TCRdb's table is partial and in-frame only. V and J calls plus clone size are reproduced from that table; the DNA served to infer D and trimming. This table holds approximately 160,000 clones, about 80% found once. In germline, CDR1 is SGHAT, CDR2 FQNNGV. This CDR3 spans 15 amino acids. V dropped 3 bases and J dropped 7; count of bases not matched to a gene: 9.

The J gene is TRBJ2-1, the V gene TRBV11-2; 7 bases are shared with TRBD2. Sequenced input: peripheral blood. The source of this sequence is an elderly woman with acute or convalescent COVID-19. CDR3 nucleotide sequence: TGTGCCAGCAGCTTTCGAGCGGGGAGAGATAATGAGCAGTTCTTC. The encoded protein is CASSFRAGRDNEQFF.